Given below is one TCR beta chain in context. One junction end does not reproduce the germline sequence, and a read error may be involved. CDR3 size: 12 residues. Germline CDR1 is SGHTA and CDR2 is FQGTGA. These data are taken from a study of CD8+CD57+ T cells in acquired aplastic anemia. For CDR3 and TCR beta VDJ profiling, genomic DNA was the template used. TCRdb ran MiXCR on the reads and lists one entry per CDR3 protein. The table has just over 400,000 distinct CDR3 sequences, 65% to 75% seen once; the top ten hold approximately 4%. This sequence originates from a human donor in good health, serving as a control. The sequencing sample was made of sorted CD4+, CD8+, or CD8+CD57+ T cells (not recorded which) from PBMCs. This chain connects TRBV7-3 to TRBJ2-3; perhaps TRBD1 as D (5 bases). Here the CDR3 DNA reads TGTGCCAGCAGCCTATCGACAGTTACGGAGTATTTT. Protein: CASSLSTVTEYF.